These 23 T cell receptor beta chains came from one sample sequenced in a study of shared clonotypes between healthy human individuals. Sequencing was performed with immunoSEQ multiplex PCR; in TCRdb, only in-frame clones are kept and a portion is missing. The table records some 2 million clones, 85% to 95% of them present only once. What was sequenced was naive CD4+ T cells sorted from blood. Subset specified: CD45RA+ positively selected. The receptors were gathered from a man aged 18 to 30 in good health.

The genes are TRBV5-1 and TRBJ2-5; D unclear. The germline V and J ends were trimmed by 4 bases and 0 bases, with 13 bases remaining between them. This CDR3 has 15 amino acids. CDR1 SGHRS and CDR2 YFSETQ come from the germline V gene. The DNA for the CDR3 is TGCGCCAGCAGCCTACCGGTGGCAGACCAAGAGACCCAGTACTTC. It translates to CASSLPVADQETQYF.

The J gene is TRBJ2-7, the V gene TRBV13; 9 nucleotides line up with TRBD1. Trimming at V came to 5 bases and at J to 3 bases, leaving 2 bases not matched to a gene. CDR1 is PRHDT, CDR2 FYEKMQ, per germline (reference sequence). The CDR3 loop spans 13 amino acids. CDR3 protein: CASSQDRGYEQYF. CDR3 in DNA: TGTGCCAGCAGCCAGGACAGGGGCTACGAGCAGTACTTC.

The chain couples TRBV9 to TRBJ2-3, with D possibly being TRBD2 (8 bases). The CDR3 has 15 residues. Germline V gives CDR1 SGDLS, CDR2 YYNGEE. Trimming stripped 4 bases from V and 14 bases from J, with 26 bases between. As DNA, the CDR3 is TGTGCCAGCAGCCCCACAGGGGCAGCGGGAGCTCCTTTGTATTTT. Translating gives CASSPTGAAGAPLYF.

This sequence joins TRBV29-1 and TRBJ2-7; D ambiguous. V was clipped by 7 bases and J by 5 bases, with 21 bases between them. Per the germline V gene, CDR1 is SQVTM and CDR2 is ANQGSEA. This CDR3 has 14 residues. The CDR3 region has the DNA TGCAGCGCTACCCACCGGCAACTCTTCCACGAGCAGTACTTC. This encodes CSATHRQLFHEQYF.

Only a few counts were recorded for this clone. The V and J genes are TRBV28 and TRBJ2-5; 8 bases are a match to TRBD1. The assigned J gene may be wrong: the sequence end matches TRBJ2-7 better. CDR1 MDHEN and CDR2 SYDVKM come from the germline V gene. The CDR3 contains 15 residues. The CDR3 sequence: CASTDSGRGPYEQYF. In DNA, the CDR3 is TGTGCCAGCACCGATAGCGGCAGGGGGCCCTACGAGCAGTACTTC.

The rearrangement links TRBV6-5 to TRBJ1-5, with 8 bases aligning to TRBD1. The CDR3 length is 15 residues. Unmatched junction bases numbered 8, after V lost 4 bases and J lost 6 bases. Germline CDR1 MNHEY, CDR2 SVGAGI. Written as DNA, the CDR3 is TGTGCCAGCAGTTCCTTTGGACAGGGTCCTCAGCCCCAGCATTTT. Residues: CASSSFGQGPQPQHF.

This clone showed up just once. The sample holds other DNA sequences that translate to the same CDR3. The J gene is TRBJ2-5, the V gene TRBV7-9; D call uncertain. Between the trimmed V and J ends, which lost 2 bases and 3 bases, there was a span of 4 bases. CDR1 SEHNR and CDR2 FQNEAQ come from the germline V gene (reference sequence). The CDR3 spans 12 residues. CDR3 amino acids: CASSLREETQYF. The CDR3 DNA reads TGTGCCAGCAGCTTAAGGGAAGAGACCCAGTACTTC.

The CDR3 is CASSLALGTGELFF. The CDR3 DNA reads as TGTGCCAGCAGCTTAGCCCTCGGGACCGGGGAGCTGTTTTTT. J is TRBJ2-2 and V is TRBV11-1; the D is unclear. CDR3 length: 14 amino acids. Per the germline V gene, CDR1 is SGHAT and CDR2 is FQDESV (reference sequence). V shed 0 bases and J shed 5 bases, with 7 bases lying between them.

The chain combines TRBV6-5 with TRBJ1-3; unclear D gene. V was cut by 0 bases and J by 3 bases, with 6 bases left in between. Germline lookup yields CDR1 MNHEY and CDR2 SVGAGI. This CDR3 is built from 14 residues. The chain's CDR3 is CASSYSNVGNTIYF. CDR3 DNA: TGTGCCAGCAGTTACTCGAACGTTGGAAACACCATATATTTT.

The CDR3 DNA follows: TGTGCCAGCCTTTCCGATCTCATCCCGAGGGATGGCTACACCTTC. Its protein product is CASLSDLIPRDGYTF. The V call is TRBV2, the J call TRBJ1-2; no definite D call. The germline gives CDR1 SNHLY, CDR2 FYNNEI. The CDR3 consists of 15 residues. The V end lost 8 bases, the J end lost 6 bases, and 22 bases lay between the germline ends. The whole variable domain, filled in from reference TRBV2 and TRBJ1-2, reads EPEVTQTPSHQVTQMGQEVILRCVPISNHLYFYWYRQILGQKVEFLVSFYNNEISEKSEIFDDQFSVERPDGSNFTLKIRSTKLEDSAMYFCASLSDLIPRDGYTFGSGTRLTVV.

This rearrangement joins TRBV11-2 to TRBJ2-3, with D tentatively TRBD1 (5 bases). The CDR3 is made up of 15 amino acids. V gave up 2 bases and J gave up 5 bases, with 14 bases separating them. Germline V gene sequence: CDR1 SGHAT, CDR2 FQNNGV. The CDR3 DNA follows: TGTGCCAGCAGCTTATCTCACAGGCCCGAAGATACGCAGTATTTT. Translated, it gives CASSLSHRPEDTQYF.

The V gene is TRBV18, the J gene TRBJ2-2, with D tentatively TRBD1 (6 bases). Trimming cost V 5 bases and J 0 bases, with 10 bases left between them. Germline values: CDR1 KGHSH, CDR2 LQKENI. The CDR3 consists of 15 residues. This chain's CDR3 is CASSSGTPNTGELFF. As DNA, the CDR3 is TGTGCCAGCTCATCCGGGACACCGAACACCGGGGAGCTGTTTTTT.

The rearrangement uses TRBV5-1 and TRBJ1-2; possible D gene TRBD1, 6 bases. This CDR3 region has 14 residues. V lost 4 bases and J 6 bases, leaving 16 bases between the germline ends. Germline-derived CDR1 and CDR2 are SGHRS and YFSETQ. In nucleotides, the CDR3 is TGCGCCAGCAGCATCCAACAGGGTAGGGATGGCTACACCTTC. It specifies CASSIQQGRDGYTF.

The CDR3 DNA reads as TGTGCCAGCAGCTTAACGGTAACGGACAGCTATGGCTACACCTTC. This translates into CASSLTVTDSYGYTF. J is TRBJ1-2 and V is TRBV7-3, with D possibly being TRBD1 (6 bases). This CDR3 has 15 residues. Between the trimmed V and J ends, which lost 0 bases and 4 bases, there was a span of 12 bases. From germline, CDR1 is SGHTA and CDR2 FQGTGA.

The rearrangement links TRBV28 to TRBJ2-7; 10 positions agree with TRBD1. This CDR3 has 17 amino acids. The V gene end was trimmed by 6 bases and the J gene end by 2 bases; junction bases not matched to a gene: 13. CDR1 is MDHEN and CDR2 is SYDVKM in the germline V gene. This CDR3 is CASRGFRPDRGTYEQYF. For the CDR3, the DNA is TGTGCCAGCAGGGGATTTAGACCGGACAGGGGGACCTACGAGCAGTACTTC.

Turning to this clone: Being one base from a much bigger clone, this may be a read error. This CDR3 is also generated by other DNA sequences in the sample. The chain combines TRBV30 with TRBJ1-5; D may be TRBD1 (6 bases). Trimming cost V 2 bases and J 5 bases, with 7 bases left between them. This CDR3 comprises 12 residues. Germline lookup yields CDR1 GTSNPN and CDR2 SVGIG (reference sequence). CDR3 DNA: TGTGCCTGGAGTAGGGGGGATCAGCCCCAGCATTTT. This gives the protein CAWSRGDQPQHF.

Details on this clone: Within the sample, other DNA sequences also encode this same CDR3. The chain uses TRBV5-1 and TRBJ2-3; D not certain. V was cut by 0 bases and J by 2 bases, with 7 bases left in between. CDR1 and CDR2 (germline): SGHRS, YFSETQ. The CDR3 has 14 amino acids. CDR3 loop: CASSLEGPTDTQYF. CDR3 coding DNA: TGCGCCAGCAGCTTGGAAGGGCCCACAGATACGCAGTATTTT.

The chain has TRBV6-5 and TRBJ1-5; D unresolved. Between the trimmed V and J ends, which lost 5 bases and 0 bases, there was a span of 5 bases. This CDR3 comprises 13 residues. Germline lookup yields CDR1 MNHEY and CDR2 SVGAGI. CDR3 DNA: TGTGCCAGCAGTGCTGATAGCAATCAGCCCCAGCATTTT. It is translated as CASSADSNQPQHF.

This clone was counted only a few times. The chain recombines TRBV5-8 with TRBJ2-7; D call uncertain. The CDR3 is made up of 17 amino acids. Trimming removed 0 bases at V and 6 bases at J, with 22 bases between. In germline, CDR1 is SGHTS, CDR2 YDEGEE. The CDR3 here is CASSLVVTARFSGEQYF. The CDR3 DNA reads TGTGCCAGCAGCTTGGTGGTTACGGCGAGGTTTTCGGGCGAGCAGTACTTC.

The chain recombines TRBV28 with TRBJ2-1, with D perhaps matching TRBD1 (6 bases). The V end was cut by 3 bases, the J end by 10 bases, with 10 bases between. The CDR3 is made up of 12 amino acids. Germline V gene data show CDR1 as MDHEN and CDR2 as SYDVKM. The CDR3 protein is CASSFSGGEQFF. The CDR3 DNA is TGTGCCAGCAGTTTTAGTGGGGGCGAGCAGTTCTTC.

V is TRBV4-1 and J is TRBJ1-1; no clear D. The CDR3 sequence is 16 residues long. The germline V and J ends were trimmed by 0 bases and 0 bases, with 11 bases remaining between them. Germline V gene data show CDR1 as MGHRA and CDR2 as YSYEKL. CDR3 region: CASSQDVGFMNTEAFF. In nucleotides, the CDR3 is TGCGCCAGCAGCCAAGATGTGGGTTTCATGAACACTGAAGCTTTCTTT.

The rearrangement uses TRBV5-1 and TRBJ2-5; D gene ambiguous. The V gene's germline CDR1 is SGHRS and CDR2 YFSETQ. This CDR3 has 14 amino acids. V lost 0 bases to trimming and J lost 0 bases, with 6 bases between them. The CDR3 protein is CASSLDPHQETQYF. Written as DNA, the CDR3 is TGCGCCAGCAGCTTGGACCCCCACCAAGAGACCCAGTACTTC.

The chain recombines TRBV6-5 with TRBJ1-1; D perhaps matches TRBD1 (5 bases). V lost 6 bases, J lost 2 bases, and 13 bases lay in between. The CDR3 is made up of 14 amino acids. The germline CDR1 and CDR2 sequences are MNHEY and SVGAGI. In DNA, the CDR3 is TGTGCCAGCAGCCCCCCCGGGGGTAACACTGAAGCTTTCTTT. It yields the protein CASSPPGGNTEAFF.